These 14 T cell receptor beta chains were sequenced from one sample in a study of blood T cell repertoires in COVID-19. Produced via immunoSEQ multiplex PCR; TCRdb's table is partial and in-frame only. Of about 180,000 clones detected, around 80% appear once; the ten largest clones hold under 3.5%. Sequenced: peripheral blood. The receptors originated from an older woman with acute or convalescent COVID-19.

This clone was counted a single time. J is TRBJ2-6 and V is TRBV6-2 or TRBV6-3; D is uncertain. V lost 5 bases to trimming and J lost 0 bases, with 14 bases between them. Germline V gene lookup returns CDR1 MNHEY and CDR2 SVGEGT. The CDR3 consists of 17 residues. The CDR3 protein is CASSLGYSLSGANVLTF. CDR3 nucleotides: TGTGCCAGCAGTCTTGGGTACAGTCTCTCTGGGGCCAACGTCCTGACTTTC.

This chain's CDR3 is CASSLALGQRNTEAFF. In DNA, the CDR3 is TGCGCCAGCAGCTTGGCCTTAGGACAGAGGAACACTGAAGCTTTCTTT. The V call is TRBV5-1, the J call TRBJ1-1, with a possible D match to TRBD1 (6 bases). Between the trimmed V and J ends, which lost 0 bases and 1 base, there was a span of 13 bases. Germline V gene data show CDR1 as SGHRS and CDR2 as YFSETQ. The CDR3 contains 16 residues.

The chain couples TRBV7-2 to TRBJ2-7; 11 nucleotides match TRBD2. This CDR3 spans 14 amino acids. V dropped 3 bases and J dropped 6; count of bases not matched to a gene: 4. CDR1 and CDR2 (germline): SGHTA, FQGNSA. The CDR3 spells CASSLTLAGGEQYF. The CDR3 bases are TGTGCCAGCAGCTTGACGCTAGCGGGGGGCGAGCAGTACTTC.

This chain joins TRBV10-3 and TRBJ2-1; TRBD2 matches 8 bases. Germline CDR1 and CDR2: ENHRY and SYGVKD. V shed 5 bases, J shed 5 bases, and the junction held 8 bases outside the gene matches. The length of the CDR3 is 15 residues. CDR3 DNA: TGTGCCATCAGTATAGGTAGCGGGGCGCACAATGAGCAGTTCTTC. Translated: CAISIGSGAHNEQFF.

The chain has TRBV5-6 and TRBJ2-1; TRBD2 matches 12 bases. The CDR3 spans 17 residues. V shed 0 bases, J shed 6 bases, and the junction held 7 bases outside the gene matches. Germline V gene lookup returns CDR1 SGHDT and CDR2 YYEEEE. The CDR3 coding sequence is TGTGCCAGCAGCTTGGTTGTGGCTAGCGGGGGGGTCAATGAGCAGTTCTTC. Translated: CASSLVVASGGVNEQFF.

The chain is built from TRBV6-4 and TRBJ2-3, with D tentatively TRBD1 (6 bases). The germline gives CDR1 MRHNA, CDR2 SNTAGT. The CDR3 has 17 amino acids. Between the trimmed V and J ends, which lost 4 bases and 1 base, there was a span of 18 bases. DNA of the CDR3: TGTGCCAGCAGTGCGGCACCTCAGGGGTTCGGCACAGATACGCAGTATTTT. As protein: CASSAAPQGFGTDTQYF.

The V and J genes are TRBV7-8 and TRBJ2-5, with 7 bases identical to TRBD2. J gave up 5 bases and V 7 bases, and 13 bases lay outside the gene matches. The CDR3 is 15 residues long. The V gene's germline CDR1 is SGHVS and CDR2 FQNEAQ. Written as DNA, the CDR3 is TGTGCCAGCACCCTGGCCGGCGGGAGCCAGGAGACCCAGTACTTC. This sequence encodes CASTLAGGSQETQYF.

CDR3 bases: TGTGCCAGCAGGTCCACAGGGGCAATGGGAGAGACCCAGTACTTC. It specifies CASRSTGAMGETQYF. V usage is TRBV7-9 and J usage is TRBJ2-5; 7 bases align to TRBD1. Germline V gene lookup returns CDR1 SEHNR and CDR2 FQNEAQ (reference sequence). The CDR3 consists of 15 residues. The V gene end was trimmed by 6 bases and the J gene end by 4 bases; junction bases not matched to a gene: 11.

V gene TRBV5-1 combines with J gene TRBJ2-3; D might be TRBD2 (6 bases). Between the trimmed V and J ends, which lost 1 base and 3 bases, there was a span of 12 bases. Germline CDR1 reads SGHRS; CDR2 reads YFSETQ. This CDR3 has 15 amino acids. The CDR3 here is CASSLRRGTTDTQYF. The CDR3 coding sequence is TGCGCCAGCAGCTTGAGGAGGGGTACAACAGATACGCAGTATTTT. The entire variable domain, with the rest obtained from reference TRBV5-1 and TRBJ2-3, is as follows: KAGVTQTPRYLIKTRGQQVTLSCSPISGHRSVSWYQQTPGQGLQFLFEYFSETQRNKGNFPGRFSGRQFSNSRSEMNVSTLELGDSALYLCASSLRRGTTDTQYFGPGTRLTVL.

This rearrangement joins TRBV7-2 to TRBJ1-5; 7 nucleotides align to TRBD1. Germline V gene sequence: CDR1 SGHTA, CDR2 FQGNSA. V lost 0 bases, J lost 9 bases, and 8 bases stayed unmatched. The CDR3 runs to 15 residues. The CDR3 here is CASSLAQTGFLPQHF. CDR3 DNA: TGTGCCAGCAGCTTAGCCCAGACAGGGTTTCTGCCCCAGCATTTT. The entire variable domain, with the rest obtained from reference TRBV7-2 and TRBJ1-5, is as follows: GAGVSQSPSNKVTEKGKDVELRCDPISGHTALYWYRQSLGQGLEFLIYFQGNSAPDKSGLPSDRFSAERTGGSVSTLTIQRTQQEDSAVYLCASSLAQTGFLPQHFGDGTRLSIL.

The V and J genes are TRBV6-2 or TRBV6-3 and TRBJ2-7; TRBD2 agrees at 14 bases. CDR3 length: 19 residues. Losses at the gene ends were 0 bases for V and 3 bases for J; bases not matched to a gene: 10. Per the germline V gene, CDR1 is MNHEY and CDR2 is SVGEGT. CDR3 nucleotides: TGTGCCAGCAGTTACTCCCGACGACTAGCGGGGGGGCCGAACTACGAGCAGTACTTC. It specifies CASSYSRRLAGGPNYEQYF.

The chain employs TRBV3-1 (or the pseudogene TRBV3-2) and TRBJ1-4; a weak D match, TRBD1 (5 bases). Trimming left V 0 bases short and J 6 bases short, with 11 bases between. The germline V gene encodes CDR1 LGHDT and CDR2 YNNKEL (reference sequence). The CDR3 covers 15 residues. CDR3 bases: TGTGCCAGCAGCCAAGATACCCCAGGGCATGAAAAACTGTTTTTT. Translating it yields CASSQDTPGHEKLFF.

The CDR3 DNA sequence: TGTGCCAGCAGTTTATCCCCGGGACAGGGGTCCCGCGAGCAGTACTTC. Protein product: CASSLSPGQGSREQYF. The rearrangement uses TRBV27 and TRBJ2-7, with 10 bases matching TRBD1. In germline, CDR1 is MNHEY, CDR2 SMNVEV (reference sequence). CDR3 length: 16 amino acids. J was trimmed by 6 bases and V by 0 bases; bases with no gene match: 8.

This chain links TRBV4-3 with TRBJ2-1; TRBD2 matches 8 bases. This CDR3 is 15 amino acids long. Germline values: CDR1 LGHNA, CDR2 YSLEER. With 1 base clipped from V and 9 bases from J, the junction kept 8 bases outside the gene matches. This chain's CDR3 is CASSQGTSLLGEQFF. In DNA form, the CDR3 reads TGCGCCAGCAGCCAAGGGACTAGCCTTCTCGGTGAGCAGTTCTTC.